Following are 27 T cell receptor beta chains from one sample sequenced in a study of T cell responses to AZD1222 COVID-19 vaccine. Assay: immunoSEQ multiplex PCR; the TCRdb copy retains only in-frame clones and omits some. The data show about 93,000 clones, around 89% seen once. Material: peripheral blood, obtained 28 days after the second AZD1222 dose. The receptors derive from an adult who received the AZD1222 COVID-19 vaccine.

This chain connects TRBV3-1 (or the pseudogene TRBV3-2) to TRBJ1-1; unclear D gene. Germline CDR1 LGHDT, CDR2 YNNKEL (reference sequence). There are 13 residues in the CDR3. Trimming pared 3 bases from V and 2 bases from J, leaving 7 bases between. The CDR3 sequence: CASSQPQNTEAFF. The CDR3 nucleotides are TGTGCCAGCAGCCAGCCCCAAAACACTGAAGCTTTCTTT.

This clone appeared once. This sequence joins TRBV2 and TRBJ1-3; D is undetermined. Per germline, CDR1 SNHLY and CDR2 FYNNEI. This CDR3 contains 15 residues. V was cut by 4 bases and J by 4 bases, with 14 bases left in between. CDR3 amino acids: CASSVQAFGGNTIYF. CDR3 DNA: TGTGCCAGCAGTGTCCAGGCCTTCGGGGGAAACACCATATATTTT.

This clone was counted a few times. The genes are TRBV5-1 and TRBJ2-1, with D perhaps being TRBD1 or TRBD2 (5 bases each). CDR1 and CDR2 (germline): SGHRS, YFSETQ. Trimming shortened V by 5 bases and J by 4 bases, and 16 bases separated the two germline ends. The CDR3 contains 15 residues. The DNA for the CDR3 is TGCGCCAGCAGTTTTTCCCGGGGCAGGTACAATGAGCAGTTCTTC. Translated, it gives CASSFSRGRYNEQFF.

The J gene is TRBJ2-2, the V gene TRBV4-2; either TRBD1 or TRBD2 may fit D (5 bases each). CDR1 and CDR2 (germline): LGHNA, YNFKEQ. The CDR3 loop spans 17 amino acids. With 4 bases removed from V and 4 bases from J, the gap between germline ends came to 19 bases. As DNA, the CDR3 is TGTGCCAGCAGCCGAAACACGGGACCTACTGGCACCGGGGAGCTGTTTTTT. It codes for CASSRNTGPTGTGELFF.

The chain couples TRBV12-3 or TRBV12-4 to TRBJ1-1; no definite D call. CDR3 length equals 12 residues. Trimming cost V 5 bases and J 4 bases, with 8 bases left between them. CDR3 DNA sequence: TGTGCCAGCAGTGAGGTGGGCACTGAAGCTTTCTTT. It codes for CASSEVGTEAFF.

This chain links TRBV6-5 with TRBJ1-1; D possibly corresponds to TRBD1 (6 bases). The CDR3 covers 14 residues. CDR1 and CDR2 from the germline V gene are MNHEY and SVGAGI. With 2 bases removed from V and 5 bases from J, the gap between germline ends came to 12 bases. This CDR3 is CASSYPGQRTEAFF. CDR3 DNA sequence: TGTGCCAGCAGTTACCCGGGACAAAGGACTGAAGCTTTCTTT.

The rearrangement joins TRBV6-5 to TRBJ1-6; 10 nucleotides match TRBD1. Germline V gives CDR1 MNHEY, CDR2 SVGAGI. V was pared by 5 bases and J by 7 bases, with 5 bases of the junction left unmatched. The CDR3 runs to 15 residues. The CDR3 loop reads CASSPPTGGNSPLHF. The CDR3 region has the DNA TGTGCCAGCAGTCCCCCGACAGGGGGCAATTCACCCCTCCACTTT.

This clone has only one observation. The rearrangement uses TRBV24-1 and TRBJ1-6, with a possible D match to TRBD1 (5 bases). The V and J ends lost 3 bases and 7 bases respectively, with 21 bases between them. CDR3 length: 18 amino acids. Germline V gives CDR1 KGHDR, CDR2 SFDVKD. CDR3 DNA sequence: TGTGCCACCAGTGATCCGGCGGTTGGGACGGGATACAATTCACCCCTCCACTTT. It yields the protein CATSDPAVGTGYNSPLHF.

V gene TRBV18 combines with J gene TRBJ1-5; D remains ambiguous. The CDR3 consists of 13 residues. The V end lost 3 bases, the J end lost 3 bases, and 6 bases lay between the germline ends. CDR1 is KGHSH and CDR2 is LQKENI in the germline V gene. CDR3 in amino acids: CASSPWDNQPQHF. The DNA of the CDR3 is TGTGCCAGCTCACCCTGGGACAATCAGCCCCAGCATTTT. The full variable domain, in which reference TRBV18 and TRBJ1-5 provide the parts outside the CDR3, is NAGVMQNPRHLVRRRGQEARLRCSPMKGHSHVYWYRQLPEEGLKFMVYLQKENIIDESGMPKERFSAEFPKEGPSILRIQQVVRGDSAAYFCASSPWDNQPQHFGDGTRLSIL.

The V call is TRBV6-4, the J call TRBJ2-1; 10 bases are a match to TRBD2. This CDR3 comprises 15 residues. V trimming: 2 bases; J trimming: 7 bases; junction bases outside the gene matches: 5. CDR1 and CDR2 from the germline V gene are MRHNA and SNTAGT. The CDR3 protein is CASSDGAGGGNEQFF. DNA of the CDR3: TGTGCCAGCAGTGACGGAGCGGGAGGGGGGAATGAGCAGTTCTTC.

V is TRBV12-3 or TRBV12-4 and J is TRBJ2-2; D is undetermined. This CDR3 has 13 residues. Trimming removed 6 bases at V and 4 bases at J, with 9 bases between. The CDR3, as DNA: TGTGCCAGCAGCGAGTGGGGCACCGGGGAGCTGTTTTTT. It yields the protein CASSEWGTGELFF.

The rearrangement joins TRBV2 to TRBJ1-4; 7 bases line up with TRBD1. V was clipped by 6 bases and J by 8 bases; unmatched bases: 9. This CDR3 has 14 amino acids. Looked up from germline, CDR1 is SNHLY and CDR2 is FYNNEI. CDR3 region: CASSQTGAGEKLFF. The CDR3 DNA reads TGTGCCAGCAGCCAAACAGGGGCGGGGGAAAAACTGTTTTTT.

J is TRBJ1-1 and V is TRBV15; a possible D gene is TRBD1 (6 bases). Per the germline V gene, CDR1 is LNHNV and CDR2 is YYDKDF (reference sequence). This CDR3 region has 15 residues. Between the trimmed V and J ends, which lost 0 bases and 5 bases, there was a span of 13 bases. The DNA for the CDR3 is TGTGCCACCAGCAGAGACCCCCAAGGGGGAACTGAAGCTTTCTTT. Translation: CATSRDPQGGTEAFF.

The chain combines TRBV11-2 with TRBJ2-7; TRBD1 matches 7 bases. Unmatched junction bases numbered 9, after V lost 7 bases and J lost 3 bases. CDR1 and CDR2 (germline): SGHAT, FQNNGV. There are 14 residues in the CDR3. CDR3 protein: CASKKGQPDYEQYF. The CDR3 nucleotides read TGTGCCAGCAAAAAGGGACAGCCGGACTACGAGCAGTACTTC.

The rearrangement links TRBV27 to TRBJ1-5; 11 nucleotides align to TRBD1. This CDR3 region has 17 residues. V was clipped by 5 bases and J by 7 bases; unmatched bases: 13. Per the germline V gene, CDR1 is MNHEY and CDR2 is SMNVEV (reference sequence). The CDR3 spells CASSQNSGTGGLQPQHF. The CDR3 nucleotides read TGTGCCAGCAGTCAGAACTCCGGGACAGGGGGTTTGCAGCCCCAGCATTTT.

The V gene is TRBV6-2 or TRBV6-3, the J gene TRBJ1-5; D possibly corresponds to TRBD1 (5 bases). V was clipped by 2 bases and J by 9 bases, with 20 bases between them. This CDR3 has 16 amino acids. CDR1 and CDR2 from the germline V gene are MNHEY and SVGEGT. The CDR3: CASSYRDYKPHGPQHF. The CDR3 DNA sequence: TGTGCCAGCAGTTACAGGGACTATAAACCCCATGGGCCCCAGCATTTT.

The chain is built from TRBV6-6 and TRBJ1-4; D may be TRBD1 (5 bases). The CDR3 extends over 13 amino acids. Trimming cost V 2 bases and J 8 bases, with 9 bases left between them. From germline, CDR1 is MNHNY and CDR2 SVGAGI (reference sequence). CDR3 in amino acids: CASSYREGEKLFF. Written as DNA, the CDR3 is TGTGCCAGCAGTTACCGGGAGGGGGAAAAACTGTTTTTT.

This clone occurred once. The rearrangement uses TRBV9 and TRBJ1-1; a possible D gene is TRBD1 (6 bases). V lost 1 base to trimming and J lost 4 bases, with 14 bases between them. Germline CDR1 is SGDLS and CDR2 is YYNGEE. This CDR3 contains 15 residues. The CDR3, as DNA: TGTGCCAGCAGCGTAACAGGGATCAAGGGCACTGAAGCTTTCTTT. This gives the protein CASSVTGIKGTEAFF.

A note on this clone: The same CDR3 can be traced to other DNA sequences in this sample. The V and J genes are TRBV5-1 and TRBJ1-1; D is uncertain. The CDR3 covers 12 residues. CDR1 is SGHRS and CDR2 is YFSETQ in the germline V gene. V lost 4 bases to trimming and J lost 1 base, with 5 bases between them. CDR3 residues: CASSLANTEAFF. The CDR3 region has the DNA TGCGCCAGCAGCCTCGCGAACACTGAAGCTTTCTTT.

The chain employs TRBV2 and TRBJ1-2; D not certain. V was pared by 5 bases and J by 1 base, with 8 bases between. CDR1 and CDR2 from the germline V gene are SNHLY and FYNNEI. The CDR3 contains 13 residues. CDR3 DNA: TGTGCCAGCAGTCCAACACGTAACTATGGCTACACCTTC. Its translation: CASSPTRNYGYTF.

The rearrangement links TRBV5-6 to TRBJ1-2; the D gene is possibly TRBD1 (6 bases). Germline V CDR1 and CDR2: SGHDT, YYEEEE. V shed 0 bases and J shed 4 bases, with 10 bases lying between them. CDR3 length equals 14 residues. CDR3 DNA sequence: TGTGCCAGCAGCTTGGTCCAGGGGACCTATGGCTACACCTTC. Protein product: CASSLVQGTYGYTF.

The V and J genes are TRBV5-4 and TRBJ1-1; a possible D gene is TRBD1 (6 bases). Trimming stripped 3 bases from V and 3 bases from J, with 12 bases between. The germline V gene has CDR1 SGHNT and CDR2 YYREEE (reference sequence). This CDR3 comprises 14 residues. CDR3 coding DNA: TGTGCCAGCAGCTCGGACAGACCAGACACTGAAGCTTTCTTT. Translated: CASSSDRPDTEAFF.

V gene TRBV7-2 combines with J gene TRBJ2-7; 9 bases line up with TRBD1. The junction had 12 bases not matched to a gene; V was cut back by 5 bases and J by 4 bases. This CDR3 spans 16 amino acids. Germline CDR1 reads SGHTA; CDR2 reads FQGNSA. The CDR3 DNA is TGTGCCAGCAGCCCTATCCTTGGGACAGGGATTTACGAGCAGTACTTC. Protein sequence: CASSPILGTGIYEQYF.

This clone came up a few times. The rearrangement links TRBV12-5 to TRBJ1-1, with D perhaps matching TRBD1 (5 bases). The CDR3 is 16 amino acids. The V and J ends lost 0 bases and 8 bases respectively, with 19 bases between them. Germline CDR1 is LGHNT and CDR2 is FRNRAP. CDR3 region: CASGLVWTRETREAFF. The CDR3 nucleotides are TGTGCTAGTGGTTTGGTATGGACCAGGGAGACACGAGAAGCTTTCTTT.

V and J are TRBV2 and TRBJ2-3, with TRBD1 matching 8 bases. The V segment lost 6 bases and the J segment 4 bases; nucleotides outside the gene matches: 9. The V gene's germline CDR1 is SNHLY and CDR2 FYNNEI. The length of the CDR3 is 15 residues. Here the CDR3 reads CASRSGQALSDTQYF. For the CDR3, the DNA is TGTGCCAGCAGGTCGGGACAGGCACTCTCAGATACGCAGTATTTT.

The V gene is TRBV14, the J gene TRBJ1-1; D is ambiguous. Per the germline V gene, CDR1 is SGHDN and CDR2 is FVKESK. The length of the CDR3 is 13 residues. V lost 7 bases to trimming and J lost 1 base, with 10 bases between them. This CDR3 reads CASNRQANTEAFF. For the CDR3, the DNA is TGTGCCAGCAATCGGCAGGCGAACACTGAAGCTTTCTTT.

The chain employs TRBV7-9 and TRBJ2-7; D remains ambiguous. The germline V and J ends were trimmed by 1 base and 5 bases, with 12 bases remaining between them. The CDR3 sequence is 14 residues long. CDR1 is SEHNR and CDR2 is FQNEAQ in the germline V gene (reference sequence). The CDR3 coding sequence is TGTGCCAGCAGCTTAGTCTTCGGTGACGACGAGCAGTACTTC. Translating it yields CASSLVFGDDEQYF.